Listed below are T cell receptor beta chains from one sample, sequenced in a study of glioma-infiltrating T cells. TCRdb ran MiXCR on the multiplex PCR reads and lists one entry per CDR3 protein. Of about 45,000 distinct CDR3 sequences listed, about 22% are singletons. The sequenced material came from glioma tissue, nonneoplastic brain tissue, or PBMCs (not recorded which). Receptors were obtained from a human donor with low-grade glioma or glioblastoma, undergoing nonglioma brain surgery, or in good health (not recorded which). Both conserved end residues are part of each CDR3. Each record gives: J gene, D gene, V gene, clone size, CDR3 protein, CDR3 DNA. The D gene is left open where the match is weak. Part of the rows lack a size; the others show once, few, many or a class for expanded clones.

TRBJ2-7,-,TRBV10-1,many,CASSGNLQSPSYEQYF,TGCGCCAGCAGCGGAAACCTACAGTCCCCCTCCTACGAGCAGTACTTC
TRBJ2-6,-,TRBV28,many,CASSSGANVLTF,TGTGCCAGCAGTTCTGGGGCCAACGTCCTGACTTTC
TRBJ1-2,TRBD1,TRBV3-1,many,CASSPGQTLHYGYTF,TGTGCCAGCAGCCCGGGACAGACACTCCACTATGGCTACACCTTC
TRBJ2-3,TRBD2,TRBV12-3/TRBV12-4,few,CASSLIAGGRDTQYF,TGTGCCAGCAGTCTAATAGCGGGGGGCCGAGATACGCAGTATTTT
TRBJ1-5,-,TRBV28,many,CASGLNQPQHF,TGTGCCAGCGGACTCAATCAGCCCCAGCATTTT
TRBJ2-3,TRBD1,TRBV2,many,CASSEVTGGADTQYF,TGTGCCAGCAGTGAAGTCACAGGGGGCGCGGATACGCAGTATTTT
TRBJ1-2,TRBD1,TRBV28,many,CATSTGGQLYGYTF,TGTGCCACCTCAACAGGGGGCCAACTCTATGGCTACACCTTC
TRBJ2-7,-,TRBV20-1,many,CSAPPVGAYEQYF,TGCAGTGCCCCTCCTGTCGGGGCCTACGAGCAGTACTTC
TRBJ1-1,-,TRBV27,many,CASSFLGAGGNTEAFF,TGTGCCAGCAGTTTCCTAGGGGCTGGGGGGAACACTGAAGCTTTCTTT
TRBJ2-1,TRBD2,TRBV5-1,-,CASSSRLAGGPASEQFF,TGCGCCAGCAGCTCCCGACTAGCGGGAGGGCCGGCGTCTGAGCAGTTCTTC
TRBJ1-1,-,TRBV4-2,many,CASSLGMNTEAFF,TGTGCCAGCAGTCTCGGCATGAACACTGAAGCTTTCTTT
TRBJ2-1,TRBD2,TRBV19,many,CASSIYSGGDNEQFF,TGTGCCAGTAGTATCTATAGCGGGGGAGACAATGAGCAGTTCTTC
TRBJ1-1,-,TRBV29-1,-,CSVERGGRTEAFF,TGCAGCGTTGAAAGGGGAGGGAGGACTGAAGCTTTCTTT
TRBJ2-3,TRBD2,TRBV10-3,many,CANSPGLAGTDTQYF,TGTGCCAACTCTCCGGGACTAGCGGGCACAGATACGCAGTATTTT
TRBJ2-1,-,TRBV28,many,CASRGDRFFNEQFF,TGTGCCAGCAGGGGGGACCGTTTCTTCAATGAGCAGTTCTTC
TRBJ1-1,-,TRBV3-1,few,CASRQEGRNTEAFF,TGTGCCAGCCGCCAAGAGGGGAGGAACACTGAAGCTTTCTTT
TRBJ1-1,-,TRBV28,many,CASSSSVTMLNTEAFF,TGTGCCAGCAGTTCCTCCGTCACGATGCTGAACACTGAAGCTTTCTTT
TRBJ1-3,TRBD1,TRBV3-1,few,CASRPGTASGNTIYF,TGTGCCAGCCGCCCCGGGACAGCCTCTGGAAACACCATATATTTT
TRBJ1-2,-,TRBV27,many,CASSLRRQNYGYTF,TGTGCCAGCAGTTTACGGAGACAAAACTATGGCTACACCTTC
TRBJ2-3,TRBD1,TRBV4-1,few,CASSQELGQGAGDTQYF,TGTGCCAGCAGCCAAGAGTTGGGACAGGGGGCTGGAGATACGCAGTATTTT
TRBJ1-2,-,TRBV28,many,CASSLSVTNYGYTF,TGTGCCAGCAGTTTGTCGGTTACTAACTATGGCTACACCTTC
TRBJ1-1,-,TRBV28,many,CASTSTMRTEAFF,TGTGCCAGCACCTCTACAATGAGGACTGAAGCTTTCTTT
TRBJ1-2,TRBD1,TRBV28,many,CASSVSGTETLFYGYTF,TGTGCCAGCAGCGTATCCGGGACAGAGACATTGTTCTATGGCTACACCTTC
TRBJ1-1,-,TRBV28,many,CASSLVSLATEAFF,TGTGCCAGCAGTTTAGTCTCACTGGCCACTGAAGCTTTCTTT
TRBJ2-5,-,TRBV7-9,many,CASSLGDREETQYF,TGTGCCAGCAGCTTAGGGGACCGCGAAGAGACCCAGTACTTC
TRBJ1-3,-,TRBV9,many,CASSDRGSGNTIYF,TGTGCCAGCAGCGACCGGGGATCCGGAAACACCATATATTTT
TRBJ1-2,TRBD1,TRBV29-1,few,CSVARQGSRGYTF,TGCAGCGTTGCGAGACAGGGAAGCAGGGGCTACACCTTC
TRBJ2-1,TRBD2,TRBV7-2,many,CASSLLAGGRVEQFF,TGTGCCAGCAGCCTACTAGCGGGGGGGAGGGTTGAGCAGTTCTTC
TRBJ2-5,-,TRBV5-1,few,CASSSGTGIQETQYF,TGCGCCAGCAGCTCCGGCACCGGGATCCAAGAGACCCAGTACTTC
TRBJ2-4,TRBD2,TRBV2,few,CASSEKLAGTKNIQYF,TGTGCCAGCAGTGAAAAACTAGCGGGGACCAAAAACATTCAGTACTTC
TRBJ2-1,-,TRBV3-1,few,CASSQTQGFDEQFF,TGTGCCAGCAGCCAAACACAGGGTTTCGATGAGCAGTTCTTC
TRBJ2-6,-,TRBV7-9,many,CASSPQDRLLNSGANVLTF,TGTGCCAGCAGCCCACAAGACAGGCTCTTAAACTCTGGGGCCAACGTCCTGACTTTC
TRBJ1-2,-,TRBV7-9,many,CASSFKSERGYTF,TGTGCCAGCAGCTTTAAGTCGGAGAGGGGCTACACCTTC
TRBJ2-3,-,TRBV12-3/TRBV12-4,-,CASRLVGDTQYF,TGTGCCAGCAGACTAGTGGGAGATACGCAGTATTTT
TRBJ1-1,-,TRBV9,many,CASSVSTAFGEAFF,TGTGCCAGCTCCGTATCCACGGCCTTTGGTGAAGCTTTCTTT
TRBJ2-3,-,TRBV24-1,medium-sized,CATSDLPGGWLGTQYF,TGTGCCACCAGTGATTTGCCCGGGGGCTGGCTTGGTACGCAGTATTTT
TRBJ2-3,-,TRBV3-1,-,CASSQVRSPDTQYF,TGTGCCAGCAGCCAAGTAAGGAGTCCAGATACGCAGTATTTT
TRBJ2-3,-,TRBV19,many,CASSMGSPDTQYF,TGTGCCAGTAGTATGGGGAGTCCAGATACGCAGTATTTT
TRBJ2-7,-,TRBV6-6,medium-sized,CASSYPAGRQYF,TGTGCCAGCAGTTACCCTGCCGGGAGGCAGTACTTC
TRBJ1-2,-,TRBV11-2,many,CASSQGTSGYGYTF,TGTGCCAGCAGCCAGGGGACATCGGGCTATGGCTACACCTTC
TRBJ1-2,-,TRBV2,many,CASLREYVSPDGYTF,TGTGCCAGCCTCCGCGAATACGTAAGCCCCGATGGCTACACCTTC
TRBJ1-1,-,TRBV10-3,many,CAIRDGTRNTEAFF,TGTGCCATCAGAGATGGGACGAGGAACACTGAAGCTTTCTTT
TRBJ2-7,TRBD2,TRBV12-3/TRBV12-4,-,CASSLGGTSASYEQYF,TGTGCCAGCAGTTTAGGAGGGACTAGCGCTTCCTACGAGCAGTACTTC
TRBJ1-1,-,TRBV7-8,many,CASSLGGVTEAFF,TGTGCCAGCAGCCTCGGGGGGGTCACTGAAGCTTTCTTT